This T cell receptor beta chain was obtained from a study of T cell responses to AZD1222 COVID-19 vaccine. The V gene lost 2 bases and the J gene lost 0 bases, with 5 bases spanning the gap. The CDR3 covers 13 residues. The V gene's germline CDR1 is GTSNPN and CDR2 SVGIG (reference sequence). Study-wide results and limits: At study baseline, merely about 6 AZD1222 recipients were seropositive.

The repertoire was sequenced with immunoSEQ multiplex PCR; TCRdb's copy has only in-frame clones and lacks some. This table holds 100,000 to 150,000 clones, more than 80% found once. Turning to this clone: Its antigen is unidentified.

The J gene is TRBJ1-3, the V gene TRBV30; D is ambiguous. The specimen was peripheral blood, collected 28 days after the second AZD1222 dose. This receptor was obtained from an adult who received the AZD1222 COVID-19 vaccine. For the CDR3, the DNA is TGTGCCTGGAGTAGAAGCTCTGGAAACACCATATATTTT. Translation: CAWSRSSGNTIYF.